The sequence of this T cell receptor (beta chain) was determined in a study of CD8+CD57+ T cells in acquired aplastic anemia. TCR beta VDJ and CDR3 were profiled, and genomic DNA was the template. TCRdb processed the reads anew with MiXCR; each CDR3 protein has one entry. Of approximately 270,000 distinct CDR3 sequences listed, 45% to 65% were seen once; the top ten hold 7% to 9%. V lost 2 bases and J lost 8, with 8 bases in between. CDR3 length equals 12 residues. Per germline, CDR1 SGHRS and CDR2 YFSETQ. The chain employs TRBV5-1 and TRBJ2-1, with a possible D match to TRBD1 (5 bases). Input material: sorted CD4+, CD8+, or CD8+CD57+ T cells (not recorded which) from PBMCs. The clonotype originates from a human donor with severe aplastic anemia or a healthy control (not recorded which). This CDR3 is CASSFWGDEQFF. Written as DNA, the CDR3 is TGCGCCAGCAGCTTCTGGGGCGATGAGCAGTTCTTC. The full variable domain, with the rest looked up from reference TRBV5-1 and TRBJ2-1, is KAGVTQTPRYLIKTRGQQVTLSCSPISGHRSVSWYQQTPGQGLQFLFEYFSETQRNKGNFPGRFSGRQFSNSRSEMNVSTLELGDSALYLCASSFWGDEQFFGPGTRLTVL.